One and the same sample provided the 25 T cell receptor beta chains below, sequenced in a study of cytomegalovirus exposure and HLA in healthy donors (dated by TCRdb to 2016 to 2017). The method behind the library was the immunoSEQ multiplex PCR assay. A mixture of 60 forward primers for TCR Vbeta segments and 13 reverse primers for TCR Jbeta segments was used in the multiplex PCR. TCRdb retrieved this table from immuneACCESS and kept in-frame rearrangements only. Not all clones are present; in checked studies, unresolved V genes account for under half, and no reason is known for the remainder. For this sample the table gives under 130,000 clones, of which just under 80% were detected only once. Clones ranked in the top ten supply about 5% of the sample. Sequencing was carried out using PBMCs. All receptors derive from a male donor in good health and CMV-seronegative.

The V gene is TRBV7-9, the J gene TRBJ2-3, with 11 bases aligning to TRBD2. This CDR3 is built from 18 residues. From germline, CDR1 is SEHNR and CDR2 FQNEAQ (reference sequence). With 2 bases clipped from V and 0 bases from J, the junction kept 7 bases outside the gene matches. CDR3 loop: CASSLTLTSGASTDTQYF. CDR3 DNA sequence: TGTGCCAGCAGCTTAACCTTGACTAGCGGGGCAAGCACAGATACGCAGTATTTT.

The chain combines TRBV7-9 with TRBJ2-3, with 9 nucleotides matching TRBD2. With 4 bases clipped from V and 3 bases from J, the junction kept 5 bases outside the gene matches. From germline, CDR1 is SEHNR and CDR2 FQNEAQ (reference sequence). The CDR3 spans 15 residues. In nucleotides, the CDR3 is TGTGCCAGCAGCTCGCGACTAGCGGTTACAGATACGCAGTATTTT. Encoded protein: CASSSRLAVTDTQYF. The variable domain in full, completed from reference TRBV7-9 and TRBJ2-3, reads DTGVSQNPRHKITKRGQNVTFRCDPISEHNRLYWYRQTLGQGPEFLTYFQNEAQLEKSRLLSDRFSAERPKGSFSTLEIQRTEQGDSAMYLCASSSRLAVTDTQYFGPGTRLTVL.

This clone was seen just once. This chain links TRBV30 with TRBJ1-2; tentative D call: TRBD1 (5 bases). The length of the CDR3 is 13 residues. Trimming stripped 1 base from V and 3 bases from J, with 9 bases between. Germline loops: CDR1 GTSNPN, CDR2 SVGIG (reference sequence). The CDR3, as DNA: TGTGCCTGGAGTGGGAGGGGCGACTATGGCTACACCTTC. Its protein is CAWSGRGDYGYTF.

The chain links TRBV9 to TRBJ1-1; 10 bases match TRBD1. The CDR3 contains 17 residues. The V segment lost 0 bases and the J segment 1 base; nucleotides outside the gene matches: 6. CDR1 and CDR2 (germline): SGDLS, YYNGEE. The CDR3 DNA is TGTGCCAGCAGCGTAGACCTGACAGGGGGCAAGAACACTGAAGCTTTCTTT. Its translation: CASSVDLTGGKNTEAFF.

Here the CDR3 reads CASSREKTQYF. CDR3 sequence (DNA): TGTGCCAGCAGCCGCGAGAAGACCCAGTACTTC. J is TRBJ2-5 and V is TRBV7-2; no reliable D call. Germline V gene lookup returns CDR1 SGHTA and CDR2 FQGNSA. Trimming pared 5 bases from V and 6 bases from J, leaving 7 bases between. This CDR3 region has 11 residues.

The chain links TRBV9 to TRBJ1-1, with D tentatively TRBD1 (6 bases). The CDR3 length is 15 residues. The germline V gene has CDR1 SGDLS and CDR2 YYNGEE. V lost 3 bases to trimming and J lost 0 bases, with 12 bases between them. This CDR3 is CASSGTGTLNTEAFF. In nucleotides, the CDR3 is TGTGCCAGCAGCGGAACAGGGACCCTGAACACTGAAGCTTTCTTT.

The chain employs TRBV14 and TRBJ2-3; no clear D. With 6 bases removed from V and 2 bases from J, the gap between germline ends came to 6 bases. CDR1 and CDR2 (germline): SGHDN, FVKESK. The CDR3 totals 12 residues. The CDR3 coding sequence is TGTGCCAGCAGTCTCTCCACAGATACGCAGTATTTT. Translated: CASSLSTDTQYF.

The table lists this clone with a few counts. V is TRBV19 and J is TRBJ1-1; possible D gene TRBD1, 6 bases. CDR3 length: 15 amino acids. Trimming pared 0 bases from V and 4 bases from J, leaving 12 bases between. Germline-derived CDR1 and CDR2 are LNHDA and SQIVND (reference sequence). Written as DNA, the CDR3 is TGTGCCAGTAGTATAGATGGGAGGGGGGCCACTGAAGCTTTCTTT. It specifies CASSIDGRGATEAFF.

The chain has TRBV19 and TRBJ2-2; D gene unclear. The ends were cut back, 3 bases at V and 4 bases at J, with 6 bases in the middle. The CDR3 loop spans 13 amino acids. The germline CDR1 and CDR2 sequences are LNHDA and SQIVND (reference sequence). DNA of the CDR3: TGTGCCAGTAGTATGAGGCGCACCGGGGAGCTGTTTTTT. This translates into CASSMRRTGELFF.

The chain joins TRBV6-5 to TRBJ1-5; TRBD1 matches at 7 bases. The CDR3 totals 15 residues. The trim removed 6 bases at V and 6 bases at J, leaving 11 bases unmatched. Looked up from germline, CDR1 is MNHEY and CDR2 is SVGAGI. Here the CDR3 reads CASSPTGEGAQPQHF. The CDR3 DNA is TGTGCCAGCAGCCCGACAGGCGAGGGGGCTCAGCCCCAGCATTTT.

The CDR3 DNA reads TGTGCCAGCAGCGTTGCCGGGACTCCCCTCGAGCAGTACTTC. It encodes CASSVAGTPLEQYF. The chain joins TRBV9 to TRBJ2-7; D is perhaps TRBD2 (6 bases). Trimming took 2 bases from V and 6 from J, leaving 15 bases between them. Per the germline V gene, CDR1 is SGDLS and CDR2 is YYNGEE. This CDR3 region has 14 residues.

With regard to this clone: One end of the junction is discordant with germline, which a read error may explain. The V and J genes are TRBV6-1 and TRBJ1-5; a weak D match, TRBD1 (6 bases). CDR3 length: 14 residues. Germline CDR1 is MNHNS and CDR2 is SASEGT. The CDR3 sequence is CASSEGGGYQPQHF. The CDR3 DNA reads TGTGCCAGCAGCGAAGGGGGGGGGTACCAGCCCCAGCATTTT.

The chain recombines TRBV7-9 with TRBJ1-2; D unclear. V lost 2 bases to trimming and J lost 0 bases, with 16 bases between them. The CDR3 spans 17 residues. Germline CDR1 is SEHNR and CDR2 is FQNEAQ (reference sequence). CDR3 sequence (DNA): TGTGCCAGCAGCTTAAATCCGTCTAGGTCCGCTAACTATGGCTACACCTTC. Amino acids: CASSLNPSRSANYGYTF.

The chain employs TRBV2 and TRBJ2-1, with TRBD2 identical over 14 bases. The CDR3 loop spans 16 amino acids. Germline V CDR1 and CDR2: SNHLY, FYNNEI. After removal of 0 bases from V and 11 bases from J, the junction contained 6 bases not matched to a gene. The CDR3 is CASSEAGTSGREKQFF. The CDR3 DNA is TGTGCCAGCAGTGAAGCCGGGACTAGCGGGAGAGAGAAGCAGTTCTTC.

On this clone: One end of the junction is discordant with germline, which a read error may explain. The V and J genes are TRBV7-9 and TRBJ1-4; D may be TRBD1 (6 bases). Germline-derived CDR1 and CDR2 are SEHNR and FQNEAQ (reference sequence). The CDR3 is 14 residues long. CDR3 residues: CSSSPTGANEKLFF. The CDR3, as DNA: TGTTCCAGCAGCCCGACAGGAGCAAATGAAAAACTGTTTTTT.

Here the CDR3 DNA reads TGTGCCAGCAGCTCTTACACTGAAGCTTTCTTT. Encoded protein: CASSSYTEAFF. V gene TRBV5-6 combines with J gene TRBJ1-1; D not certain. Germline-derived CDR1 and CDR2 are SGHDT and YYEEEE. The V end was cut by 3 bases, the J end by 3 bases, with 3 bases between. The CDR3 extends over 11 amino acids.

The gene calls are TRBV5-1 and TRBJ2-1, with 8 bases lining up with TRBD1. Germline trimming cut 4 bases from V and 7 bases from J; bases unmatched to any gene: 7. The length of the CDR3 is 14 residues. Looked up from germline, CDR1 is SGHRS and CDR2 is YFSETQ. The CDR3 sequence is CASSGGQGQNEQFF. CDR3 bases: TGCGCCAGCAGCGGAGGACAGGGTCAGAATGAGCAGTTCTTC.

The V call is TRBV5-1, the J call TRBJ2-5; the match to TRBD1 covers 7 bases. CDR3 length: 14 residues. After removal of 4 bases from V and 3 bases from J, the junction contained 6 bases not matched to a gene. The V gene's germline CDR1 is SGHRS and CDR2 YFSETQ. This chain's CDR3 is CASSNRGREETQYF. CDR3 DNA: TGCGCCAGCAGCAACAGGGGCAGGGAAGAGACCCAGTACTTC.

This sequence joins TRBV19 and TRBJ2-1; 10 bases agree with TRBD2. V was pared by 2 bases and J by 7 bases, with 2 bases of the junction left unmatched. Germline CDR1 reads LNHDA; CDR2 reads SQIVND (reference sequence). The CDR3 runs to 14 residues. CDR3 protein: CASSILAGANEQFF. The CDR3 region has the DNA TGTGCCAGTAGTATACTAGCGGGAGCGAATGAGCAGTTCTTC.

The CDR3 spells CASSLFAGGYEQYF. The DNA for the CDR3 is TGTGCCAGCAGCTTATTTGCGGGGGGCTACGAGCAGTACTTC. The gene calls are TRBV7-3 and TRBJ2-7, with 8 bases that match TRBD2. Germline values: CDR1 SGHTA, CDR2 FQGTGA. The CDR3 has 14 amino acids. Trimming cost V 2 bases and J 3 bases; bases outside gene matches: 3. Looking up the rest from reference TRBV7-3 and TRBJ2-7 gives the full variable domain: GAGVSQTPSNKVTEKGKYVELRCDPISGHTALYWYRQSLGQGPEFLIYFQGTGAADDSGLPNDRFFAVRPEGSVSTLKIQRTERGDSAVYLCASSLFAGGYEQYFGPGTRLTVT.

This chain joins TRBV27 and TRBJ1-1, with D possibly matching TRBD1 (5 bases). V gave up 6 bases and J gave up 6 bases, with 11 bases separating them. The CDR3 covers 12 residues. Looked up from germline, CDR1 is MNHEY and CDR2 is SMNVEV (reference sequence). The CDR3 reads CASRGLGPEAFF. CDR3 sequence (DNA): TGTGCCAGCAGGGGGCTAGGACCTGAAGCTTTCTTT.

The table lists this clone with a few counts. The chain links TRBV28 to TRBJ1-2, with 7 bases that match TRBD1. CDR1 and CDR2 (germline): MDHEN, SYDVKM. V was pared by 5 bases and J by 0 bases, with 12 bases of the junction left unmatched. The CDR3 has 17 residues. CDR3 in amino acids: CASSRQGRPRSNYGYTF. The CDR3 nucleotides read TGTGCCAGCAGTCGACAGGGACGACCTCGTTCTAACTATGGCTACACCTTC.

The chain recombines TRBV30 with TRBJ1-1; D is possibly TRBD1 (5 bases). The CDR3 totals 13 residues. The germline V and J ends were trimmed by 8 bases and 5 bases, with 18 bases remaining between them. In germline, CDR1 is GTSNPN, CDR2 SVGIG (reference sequence). CDR3 amino acids: CASILGGRTEAFF. CDR3 bases: TGTGCCAGCATACTGGGGGGGAGGACTGAAGCTTTCTTT.

This chain connects TRBV5-5 to TRBJ1-1, with D perhaps matching TRBD1 (6 bases). The CDR3 spans 14 residues. The V and J ends lost 2 bases and 5 bases respectively, with 13 bases between them. In germline, CDR1 is SGHKS, CDR2 YYEKEE (reference sequence). The CDR3 protein is CASSLWGGETEAFF. As DNA, the CDR3 is TGTGCCAGCAGCTTATGGGGGGGCGAGACTGAAGCTTTCTTT.

The V call is TRBV14, the J call TRBJ2-7; D is undetermined. Germline V gives CDR1 SGHDN, CDR2 FVKESK. Trimming left V 1 base short and J 2 bases short, with 12 bases between. The CDR3 is made up of 15 amino acids. DNA for the CDR3: TGTGCCAGCAGCCAAGTGAGCAGCGTCGCCTACGAGCAGTACTTC. Its protein is CASSQVSSVAYEQYF. The variable domain in full, with the rest retrieved from reference TRBV14 and TRBJ2-7, is EAGVTQFPSHSVIEKGQTVTLRCDPISGHDNLYWYRRVMGKEIKFLLHFVKESKQDESGMPNNRFLAERTGGTYSTLKVQPAELEDSGVYFCASSQVSSVAYEQYFGPGTRLTVT.